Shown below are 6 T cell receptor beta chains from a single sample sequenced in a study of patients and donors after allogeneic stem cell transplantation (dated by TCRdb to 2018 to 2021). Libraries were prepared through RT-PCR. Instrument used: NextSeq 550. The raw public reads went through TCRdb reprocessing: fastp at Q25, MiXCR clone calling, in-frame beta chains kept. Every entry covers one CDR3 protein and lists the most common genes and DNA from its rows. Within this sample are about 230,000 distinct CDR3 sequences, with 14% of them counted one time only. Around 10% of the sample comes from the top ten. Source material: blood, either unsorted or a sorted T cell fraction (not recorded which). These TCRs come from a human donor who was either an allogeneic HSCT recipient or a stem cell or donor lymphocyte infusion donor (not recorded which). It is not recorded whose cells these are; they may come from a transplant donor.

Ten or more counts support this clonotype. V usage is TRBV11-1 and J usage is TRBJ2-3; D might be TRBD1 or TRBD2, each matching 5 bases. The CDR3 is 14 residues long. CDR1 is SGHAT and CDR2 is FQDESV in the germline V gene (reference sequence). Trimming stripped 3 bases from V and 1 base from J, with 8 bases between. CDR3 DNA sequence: TGTGCCAGCAGCTTCCGAGGGGGCACAGATACGCAGTATTTT. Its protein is CASSFRGGTDTQYF.

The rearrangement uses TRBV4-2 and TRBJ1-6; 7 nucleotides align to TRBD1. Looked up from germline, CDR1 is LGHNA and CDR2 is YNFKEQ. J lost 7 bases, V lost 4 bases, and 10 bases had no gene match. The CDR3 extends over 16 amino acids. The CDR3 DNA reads TGTGCCAGCAGCCTCACGGACCGGGACAGAAATTCACCCCTCCACTTT. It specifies CASSLTDRDRNSPLHF.

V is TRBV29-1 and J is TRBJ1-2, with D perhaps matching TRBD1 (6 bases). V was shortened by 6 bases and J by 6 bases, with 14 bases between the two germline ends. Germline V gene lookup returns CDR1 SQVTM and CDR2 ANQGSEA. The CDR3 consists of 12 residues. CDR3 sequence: CSVGAEGNGYTF. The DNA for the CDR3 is TGCAGCGTGGGGGCAGAGGGGAATGGCTACACCTTC.

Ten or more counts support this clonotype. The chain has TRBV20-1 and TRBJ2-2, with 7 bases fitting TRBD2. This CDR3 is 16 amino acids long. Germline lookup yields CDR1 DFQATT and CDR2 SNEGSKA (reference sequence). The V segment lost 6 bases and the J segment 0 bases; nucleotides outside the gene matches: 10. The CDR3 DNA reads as TGCAGTGCCCTAGCTTCTAGCGGTTCGAACACCGGGGAGCTGTTTTTT. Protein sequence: CSALASSGSNTGELFF.

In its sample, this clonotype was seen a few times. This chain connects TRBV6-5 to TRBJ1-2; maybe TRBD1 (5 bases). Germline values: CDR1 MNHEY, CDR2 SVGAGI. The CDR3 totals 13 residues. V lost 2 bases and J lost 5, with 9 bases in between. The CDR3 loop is CASSYTGAYGYTF. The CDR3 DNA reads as TGTGCCAGCAGTTACACAGGCGCTTATGGCTACACCTTC.

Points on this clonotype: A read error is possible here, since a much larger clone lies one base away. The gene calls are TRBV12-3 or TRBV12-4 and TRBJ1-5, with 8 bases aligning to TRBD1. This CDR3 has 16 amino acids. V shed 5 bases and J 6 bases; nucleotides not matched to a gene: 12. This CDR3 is CASSPMGQVAIQPQHF. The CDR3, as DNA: TGTGCCAGCAGTCCAATGGGACAGGTGGCGATTCAGCCCCAGCATTTT.